This T cell receptor beta chain was observed in a study of PD-1 blockade in classical Hodgkin lymphoma. Time point of the sample: cycle 4 day 1 (C4D1), after about 6 weeks of nivolumab. After autologous stem cell transplantation all patients relapsed, and prior brentuximab vedotin exposure differed between cohorts. V gave up 1 base and J gave up 4 bases; unmatched junction bases: 4. Germline assignment: CDR1 SGHVS and CDR2 FNYEAQ. The CDR3 totals 15 residues. Profiled with immunoSEQ multiplex PCR; TCRdb holds only in-frame clones, not every one. Of 7,000 to 8,500 clones listed, roughly 70% are singletons.

The sequence was collected from a human donor with classical Hodgkin lymphoma. J is TRBJ1-5 and V is TRBV7-6; TRBD1 aligns across 7 bases. The source material was peripheral blood mononuclear cells (PBMCs), sampled before the fourth cycle of nivolumab. The DNA of the CDR3 is TGTGCCAGCAGCTTAGACGGGACAGCTAATCAGCCCCAGCATTTT. Its translation: CASSLDGTANQPQHF.